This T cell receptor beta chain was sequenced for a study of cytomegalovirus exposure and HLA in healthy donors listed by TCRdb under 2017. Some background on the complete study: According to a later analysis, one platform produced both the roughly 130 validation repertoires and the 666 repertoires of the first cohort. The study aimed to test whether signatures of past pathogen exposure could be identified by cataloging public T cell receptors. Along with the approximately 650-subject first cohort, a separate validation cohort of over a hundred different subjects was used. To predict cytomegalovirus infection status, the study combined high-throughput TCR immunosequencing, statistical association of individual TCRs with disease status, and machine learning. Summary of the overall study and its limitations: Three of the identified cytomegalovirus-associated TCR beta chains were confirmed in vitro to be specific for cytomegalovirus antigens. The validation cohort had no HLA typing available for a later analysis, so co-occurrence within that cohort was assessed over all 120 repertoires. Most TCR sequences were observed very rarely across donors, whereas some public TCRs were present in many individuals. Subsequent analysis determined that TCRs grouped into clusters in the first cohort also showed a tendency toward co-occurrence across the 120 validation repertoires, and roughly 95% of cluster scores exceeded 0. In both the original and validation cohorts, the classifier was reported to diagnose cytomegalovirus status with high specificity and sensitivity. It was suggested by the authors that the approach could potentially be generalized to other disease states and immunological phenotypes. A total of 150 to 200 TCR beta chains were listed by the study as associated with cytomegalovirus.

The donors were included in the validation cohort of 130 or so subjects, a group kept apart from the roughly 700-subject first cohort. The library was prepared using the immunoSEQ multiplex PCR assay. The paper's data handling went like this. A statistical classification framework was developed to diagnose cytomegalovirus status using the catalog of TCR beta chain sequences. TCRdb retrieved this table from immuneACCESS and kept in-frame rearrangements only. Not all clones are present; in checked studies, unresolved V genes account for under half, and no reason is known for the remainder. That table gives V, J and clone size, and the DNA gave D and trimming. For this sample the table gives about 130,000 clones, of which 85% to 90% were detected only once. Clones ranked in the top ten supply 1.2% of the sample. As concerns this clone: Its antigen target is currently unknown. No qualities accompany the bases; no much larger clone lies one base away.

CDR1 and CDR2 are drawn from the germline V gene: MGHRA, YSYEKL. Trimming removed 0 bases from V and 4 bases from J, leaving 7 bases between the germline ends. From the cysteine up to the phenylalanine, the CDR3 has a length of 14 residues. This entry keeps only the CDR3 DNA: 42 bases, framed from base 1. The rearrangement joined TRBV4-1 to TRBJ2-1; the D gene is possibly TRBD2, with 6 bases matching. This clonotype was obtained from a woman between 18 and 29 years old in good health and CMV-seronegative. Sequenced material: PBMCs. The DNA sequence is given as TGCGCCAGCAGCCAAGAGGGGGGATACAATGAGCAGTTCTTC. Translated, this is CASSQEGGYNEQFF.